The rows below give T cell receptor beta chains drawn from one sample of a study of CD8 T cells in ankylosing spondylitis. MiXCR, applied by TCRdb to the 5' RACE reads, yields one record per CDR3 protein. The data hold 220,000 or so distinct CDR3 sequences, with around 18% observed a single time. Material: blood, either unsorted or a sorted T cell fraction (not recorded which). Receptor source: a male donor with ankylosing spondylitis. CDR3s include the opening cysteine and the closing phenylalanine or tryptophan. A D gene is named only where the DNA matches it firmly. The size field is filled for only some rows; it gives once, few, many or a size class.

d_call	v_call	clone_size	j_call	cdr3_nt	cdr3_aa
-	TRBV20-1	few	TRBJ1-4	TGCAGTGCTCCGACCGAGTGGGATGAAAAACTGTTTTTT	CSAPTEWDEKLFF
-	TRBV5-1	few	TRBJ2-2	TGCGCCAGCCCGGACAGGAACACCGGGGAGCTGTTTTTT	CASPDRNTGELFF
-	TRBV5-6	-	TRBJ2-1	TGTGCCAGCAGCTTGGCCGAACCGGGACTTTACAATGAGCAGTTCTTC	CASSLAEPGLYNEQFF
-	TRBV3-1	-	TRBJ2-6	TGTGCCAGCAGCCTGGCAAAAACAGGGACTACGCCCTCTGGGGCCAACGTCCTGACTTTC	CASSLAKTGTTPSGANVLTF
-	TRBV28	few	TRBJ2-4	TGTGCCAGCAGTACTCCCCCAGGGACTCTAGCCAAAAACATTCAGTACTTC	CASSTPPGTLAKNIQYF
-	TRBV5-1	few	TRBJ1-2	TGCGCCAGCAGCCTGTCCGGGGCGGATGGCTACACCTTC	CASSLSGADGYTF
-	TRBV7-8	few	TRBJ2-1	TGTGCCAGCAGCCACCAGGGGTTCGGCCCCTACAATGAGCAGTTCTTC	CASSHQGFGPYNEQFF
-	TRBV3-1	few	TRBJ2-3	TGTGCCAGCAGCCAAGTAGGAGTGGGTACCCCGGGGTCCGATACGCAGTATTTT	CASSQVGVGTPGSDTQYF
-	TRBV4-1	few	TRBJ1-1	TGCGCCAGCAGCCAAATGGCAGCGAACACTGAAGCTTTCTTT	CASSQMAANTEAFF
TRBD2	TRBV3-1	many	TRBJ2-1	TGTGCCAGCAGCCAAGCCCGCGGGAGTGAGGCCTACAATGAGCAGTTCTTC	CASSQARGSEAYNEQFF
-	TRBV7-8	few	TRBJ2-7	TGTGCCAGCAGCTTAGTATCCGGGGGCCTTTACGAGCAGTACTTC	CASSLVSGGLYEQYF
TRBD2	TRBV7-9	many	TRBJ2-3	TGTGCCAGCAGCTTACAGCGGGAACCAGATACGCAGTATTTT	CASSLQREPDTQYF
-	TRBV4-1	few	TRBJ2-1	TGCGCCAGCAGCCACCCGCTAGCGCGTGAGCAGTTCTTC	CASSHPLAREQFF
TRBD1	TRBV6-1	-	TRBJ1-5	TGTGCCAGCAGCGTCGAGACAGGGAATCAGCCCCAGCATTTT	CASSVETGNQPQHF
TRBD2	TRBV9	-	TRBJ2-3	TGTGCCAGCAGCGACGGGACTAGCGGGGGTGATACGCAGTATTTT	CASSDGTSGGDTQYF
-	TRBV23-1	-	TRBJ2-1	TGCGCCAGCAGTCAATGGGCAGCGGCTAGCTCCTACAATGAGCAGTTCTTC	CASSQWAAASSYNEQFF
-	TRBV9	-	TRBJ2-4	TGTGCCAGCAGCCCCGGGACGGAAAACATTCAGTACTTC	CASSPGTENIQYF
-	TRBV20-1	-	TRBJ2-7	TGCAGTGCCTCAGAGGGGGAGAGCCTTGCCTACGAGCAGTACTTC	CSASEGESLAYEQYF
-	TRBV12-3/TRBV12-4	-	TRBJ1-5	TGTGCCAGCAGCTTAGGATGGTCAGGGAATCAGCCCCAGCATTTT	CASSLGWSGNQPQHF
-	TRBV4-2	-	TRBJ2-3	TGTGCCAGCAGCCGGCTTGGGAGCCCGGGGACAGATACGCAGTATTTT	CASSRLGSPGTDTQYF
-	TRBV11-2	few	TRBJ2-7	TGTGCCAGCAGCTTAGCTTCGGGAAGCTCCTACGAGCAGTACTTC	CASSLASGSSYEQYF
-	TRBV19	-	TRBJ2-5	TGTGCCAGTATGGAGGGGAACCAAGAGACCCAGTACTTC	CASMEGNQETQYF